One and the same sample provided the 30 T cell receptor beta chains below, sequenced in a study of T cell changes during pregnancy in multiple sclerosis (dated by TCRdb to between 2019 and 2020). The library relied on the immunoSEQ multiplex PCR assay. Entries here come from immuneACCESS through TCRdb and include only in-frame sequences with V and J called. Some clones fail to appear in such tables; in the studies checked, an unresolved V gene covers under half of the shortfall, and the cause of the remainder is unknown. The sample table shows tens of thousands of clones, and more than 70% are seen once. The ten largest clones take up over 5% of the sample. The sample was CD8+ T cells from peripheral blood mononuclear cells, taken after pregnancy. These receptors all stem from a female donor in good health, enrolled as a control in a pregnancy study.

The chain carries TRBV7-2 and TRBJ2-1, with D possibly being TRBD2 (6 bases). CDR1 is SGHTA, CDR2 FQGNSA, per germline. The CDR3 sequence is 9 residues long. Trimming cost V 10 bases and J 10 bases, with 8 bases left between them. The chain's CDR3 is CATGREQFF. DNA of the CDR3: TGTGCCACGGGGAGGGAGCAGTTCTTC. The whole variable domain, filled in from reference TRBV7-2 and TRBJ2-1, reads GAGVSQSPSNKVTEKGKDVELRCDPISGHTALYWYRQSLGQGLEFLIYFQGNSAPDKSGLPSDRFSAERTGGSVSTLTIQRTQQEDSAVYLCATGREQFFGPGTRLTVL.

The J gene is TRBJ1-2, the V gene TRBV4-3; 8 bases are shared with TRBD1. This CDR3 contains 14 residues. The junction had 3 bases not matched to a gene; V was cut back by 6 bases and J by 0 bases. CDR1 is LGHNA, CDR2 YSLEER, per germline. The CDR3 DNA reads as TGCGCCAGCAGTGGGACAGGAGCTAACTATGGCTACACCTTC. Protein product: CASSGTGANYGYTF.

The chain has TRBV4-3 and TRBJ1-5; 7 bases line up with TRBD1. J was trimmed by 5 bases and V by 4 bases; bases with no gene match: 5. The CDR3 length is 14 residues. The germline V gene encodes CDR1 LGHNA and CDR2 YSLEER. The CDR3 DNA follows: TGCGCCAGCAGCCCCTGGACAGGTTATCAGCCCCAGCATTTT. This gives the protein CASSPWTGYQPQHF.

The chain recombines TRBV7-9 with TRBJ2-5; a possible D gene is TRBD2 (6 bases). Trimming removed 5 bases from V and 5 bases from J, with 12 bases in between. CDR1 is SEHNR and CDR2 is FQNEAQ in the germline V gene (reference sequence). The CDR3 extends over 13 amino acids. CDR3 protein: CASSGGAGETQYF. CDR3 nucleotide sequence: TGTGCCAGCAGCGGCGGGGCGGGGGAGACCCAGTACTTC.

The gene calls are TRBV6-4 and TRBJ2-3; 7 bases match TRBD1. J lost 4 bases, V lost 0 bases, and 7 bases had no gene match. The CDR3 contains 16 residues. CDR1 and CDR2 from the germline V gene are MRHNA and SNTAGT. CDR3 nucleotide sequence: TGTGCCAGCAGTGACTCTTCAGGGGGAAGCGCAGATACGCAGTATTTT. This sequence encodes CASSDSSGGSADTQYF.

In nucleotides, the CDR3 is TGTGCCAGCAGTGCTACGGGGACTAGCACAGATACGCAGTATTTT. This sequence encodes CASSATGTSTDTQYF. The chain has TRBV9 and TRBJ2-3, with a tentative D call TRBD2 (6 bases). Trimming removed 5 bases at V and 0 bases at J, with 13 bases between. The CDR3 contains 15 residues. CDR1 SGDLS and CDR2 YYNGEE come from the germline V gene. Combining the CDR3 with reference TRBV9 and TRBJ2-3 gives the whole variable domain DSGVTQTPKHLITATGQRVTLRCSPRSGDLSVYWYQQSLDQGLQFLIQYYNGEERAKGNILERFSAQQFPDLHSELNLSSLELGDSALYFCASSATGTSTDTQYFGPGTRLTVL.

The DNA of the CDR3 is TGTGCCAGCAGAAGCGGGGGGGACTCCTACAATGAGCAGTTCTTC. Protein product: CASRSGGDSYNEQFF. This chain connects TRBV7-9 to TRBJ2-1, with 10 bases identical to TRBD2. With 6 bases clipped from V and 0 bases from J, the junction kept 2 bases outside the gene matches. In germline, CDR1 is SEHNR, CDR2 FQNEAQ (reference sequence). This CDR3 has 15 amino acids.

The chain combines TRBV4-1 with TRBJ1-4; TRBD1 matches 7 bases. Germline lookup yields CDR1 MGHRA and CDR2 YSYEKL. The CDR3 totals 16 residues. Trimming cost V 3 bases and J 3 bases; bases outside gene matches: 7. CDR3 nucleotides: TGCGCCAGCAGCCAGCCCAACAGGGGTCCTAATGAAAAACTGTTTTTT. Its translation: CASSQPNRGPNEKLFF.

This sequence joins TRBV5-6 and TRBJ2-7; 7 positions agree with TRBD1. J gave up 0 bases and V 2 bases, and 8 bases lay outside the gene matches. Germline V lookup: CDR1 SGHDT, CDR2 YYEEEE. CDR3 length equals 16 residues. As DNA, the CDR3 is TGTGCCAGCAGCTTAGATGGGACAGCGAGCTCCTACGAGCAGTACTTC. Translation: CASSLDGTASSYEQYF.

This chain uses TRBV7-3 with TRBJ2-3; 10 bases agree with TRBD2. The CDR3 spans 16 residues. CDR1 and CDR2 (germline): SGHTA, FQGTGA. J was trimmed by 0 bases and V by 3 bases; bases with no gene match: 3. CDR3 coding DNA: TGTGCCAGCAGCTTCCTAGCGGGGGCTAGCACAGATACGCAGTATTTT. Residues: CASSFLAGASTDTQYF.

The gene calls are TRBV7-3 and TRBJ2-7; D is possibly TRBD1 (5 bases). Per the germline V gene, CDR1 is SGHTA and CDR2 is FQGTGA. Trimming removed 4 bases at V and 2 bases at J, with 15 bases between. CDR3 length equals 15 residues. The CDR3, as DNA: TGTGCCAGCAGCTCTGGGGCAGGGTGGCCCTACGAGCAGTACTTC. It yields the protein CASSSGAGWPYEQYF.

The chain employs TRBV28 and TRBJ1-2, with D perhaps matching TRBD1 (5 bases). Germline V gene sequence: CDR1 MDHEN, CDR2 SYDVKM. CDR3 length: 14 residues. V lost 7 bases to trimming and J lost 4 bases, with 16 bases between them. Here the CDR3 DNA reads TGTGCCAGCACCAACAATGACAGACTCTATGGCTACACCTTC. This translates into CASTNNDRLYGYTF.

The genes are TRBV9 and TRBJ1-2, with 7 positions matching TRBD1. V lost 3 bases and J lost 2; bases outside the gene matches: 4. This CDR3 has 14 amino acids. Germline CDR1 SGDLS, CDR2 YYNGEE. The CDR3 protein is CASSEGTANYGYTF. CDR3 bases: TGTGCCAGCAGCGAGGGGACAGCCAACTATGGCTACACCTTC.

This clone has only one observation. J is TRBJ2-4 and V is TRBV7-3; D uncertain. The ends were cut back, 5 bases at V and 5 bases at J, with 13 bases in the middle. Looked up from germline, CDR1 is SGHTA and CDR2 is FQGTGA. CDR3 length equals 14 residues. The CDR3 sequence is CASSPTPNQNIQYF. The CDR3 region has the DNA TGTGCCAGCAGCCCAACTCCAAATCAAAACATTCAGTACTTC.

The chain has TRBV6-5 and TRBJ1-3; the D gene is possibly TRBD1 (6 bases). Germline V gene data show CDR1 as MNHEY and CDR2 as SVGAGI. This CDR3 region has 14 residues. V lost 5 bases, J lost 3 bases, and 11 bases lay in between. DNA of the CDR3: TGTGCCAGCAGTGGACAGCGGGGTGGAAACACCATATATTTT. Its translation: CASSGQRGGNTIYF.

The CDR3 bases are TGTGCCAGCAGCGGAACCGGGACAGGGGGTGGAAAACTGTTTTTT. As protein: CASSGTGTGGGKLFF. The chain recombines TRBV9 with TRBJ1-4; TRBD1 agrees at 11 bases. The junction had 8 bases not matched to a gene; V was cut back by 3 bases and J by 10 bases. Germline V CDR1 and CDR2: SGDLS, YYNGEE. This CDR3 has 15 amino acids.

This chain uses TRBV5-4 with TRBJ1-1, with D possibly matching TRBD1 (5 bases). Germline V gene sequence: CDR1 SGHNT, CDR2 YYREEE (reference sequence). The CDR3 is 14 amino acids. V was shortened by 4 bases and J by 10 bases, with 20 bases between the two germline ends. As DNA, the CDR3 is TGTGCCAGCAGCACCACCGGGACGGGGGGGGGAGCTTTCTTT. Amino acid sequence: CASSTTGTGGGAFF.

V and J are TRBV4-3 and TRBJ1-1, with D maybe TRBD1 (5 bases). The CDR3 runs 13 residues. Germline CDR1 and CDR2: LGHNA and YSLEER. V lost 0 bases and J lost 5, with 7 bases in between. The CDR3 nucleotides read TGCGCCAGCAGCCAAGAGCGGGGGACTGAAGCTTTCTTT. As protein: CASSQERGTEAFF.

CDR3: CASSPSVTGALSYEQYF. CDR3 nucleotide sequence: TGTGCCAGCAGCCCTAGCGTAACAGGGGCCCTCTCCTACGAGCAGTACTTC. The chain combines TRBV7-2 with TRBJ2-7; D may be TRBD1 (7 bases). There are 17 residues in the CDR3. The V gene's germline CDR1 is SGHTA and CDR2 FQGNSA. The V end was cut by 5 bases, the J end by 0 bases, with 20 bases between.

This chain links TRBV5-4 with TRBJ2-3, with D possibly being TRBD1 (6 bases). The CDR3 loop spans 18 amino acids. Trimming stripped 4 bases from V and 1 base from J, with 22 bases between. Germline V gene sequence: CDR1 SGHNT, CDR2 YYREEE (reference sequence). CDR3 sequence: CASSQRNLQGPRTDTQYF. The CDR3 DNA follows: TGTGCCAGCAGCCAACGCAACCTACAGGGACCTCGCACAGATACGCAGTATTTT.

The genes are TRBV6-1 and TRBJ1-1; D perhaps matches TRBD1 (6 bases). V was pared by 7 bases and J by 7 bases, with 16 bases between. Germline CDR1 reads MNHNS; CDR2 reads SASEGT. The CDR3 totals 13 residues. The CDR3 bases are TGTGCCAGCACCCCTAGGACAGCCCATGAAGCTTTCTTT. It encodes CASTPRTAHEAFF.

This clone occurred once. The chain carries TRBV28 and TRBJ1-1; D perhaps matches TRBD1 (6 bases). The germline gives CDR1 MDHEN, CDR2 SYDVKM. V lost 4 bases and J lost 7, with 10 bases in between. This CDR3 contains 12 residues. Here the CDR3 reads CASSYRVNEAFF. In DNA form, the CDR3 reads TGTGCCAGCAGTTACAGGGTCAATGAAGCTTTCTTT.

This clone is a singleton in its sample. V is TRBV7-9 and J is TRBJ2-3; TRBD1 agrees at 7 bases. After removal of 5 bases from V and 2 bases from J, the junction contained 7 bases not matched to a gene. Germline lookup yields CDR1 SEHNR and CDR2 FQNEAQ (reference sequence). This CDR3 spans 15 amino acids. CDR3 bases: TGTGCCAGCAGCCCCCGGGGACAGACCACAGATACGCAGTATTTT. It translates to CASSPRGQTTDTQYF.

Judged by abundance, this clone is medium-sized. The chain has TRBV7-8 and TRBJ2-7; no clear D. Looked up from germline, CDR1 is SGHVS and CDR2 is FQNEAQ. CDR3 length: 15 residues. The V end lost 5 bases, the J end lost 0 bases, and 14 bases lay between the germline ends. CDR3 region: CASSPLGGDSYEQYF. DNA for the CDR3: TGTGCCAGCAGCCCCCTCGGCGGCGACTCCTACGAGCAGTACTTC.

This sequence joins TRBV30 and TRBJ2-2; no clear D. Germline lookup yields CDR1 GTSNPN and CDR2 SVGIG (reference sequence). The CDR3 spans 13 residues. The V end lost 3 bases, the J end lost 4 bases, and 9 bases lay between the germline ends. The CDR3 here is CAWRPTVTGELFF. CDR3 DNA: TGTGCCTGGAGGCCAACTGTCACCGGGGAGCTGTTTTTT.

The V gene is TRBV9, the J gene TRBJ2-7; the D is unclear. The CDR3 spans 15 residues. The germline V gene has CDR1 SGDLS and CDR2 YYNGEE. Trimming took off 0 bases at V and 0 bases at J, with 10 bases between the two ends. The CDR3 sequence is CASSVGSTFSYEQYF. The DNA of the CDR3 is TGTGCCAGCAGCGTAGGAAGCACTTTCTCCTACGAGCAGTACTTC.

The rearrangement uses TRBV5-8 and TRBJ1-3, with 9 bases matching TRBD1. Looked up from germline, CDR1 is SGHTS and CDR2 is YDEGEE. The CDR3 is made up of 17 amino acids. V shed 0 bases and J 0 bases; nucleotides not matched to a gene: 4. The CDR3 DNA sequence: TGTGCCAGCAGCTTGGCCGGGACAGGGTACTCTGGAAACACCATATATTTT. It codes for CASSLAGTGYSGNTIYF.

The chain uses TRBV6-4 and TRBJ2-3, with 8 bases identical to TRBD2. Trimming took 6 bases from V and 3 from J; bases not matched to a gene: 8. The length of the CDR3 is 15 residues. Per the germline V gene, CDR1 is MRHNA and CDR2 is SNTAGT. The CDR3 nucleotides read TGTGCCAGCAGCGCTGGAGCGGGGGCTACAGATACGCAGTATTTT. Its protein is CASSAGAGATDTQYF.

In this sample, this clone turned up a few times. This chain joins TRBV28 and TRBJ2-6, with a tentative D call TRBD1 (6 bases). V lost 6 bases to trimming and J lost 1 base, with 19 bases between them. Per germline, CDR1 MDHEN and CDR2 SYDVKM. The CDR3 is 18 amino acids. Here the CDR3 reads CASRRSGVGFSGANVLTF. In DNA form, the CDR3 reads TGTGCCAGCAGGAGATCAGGGGTCGGTTTTTCTGGGGCCAACGTCCTGACTTTC.

This sequence joins TRBV11-3 and TRBJ2-7, with a weak D call TRBD2 (5 bases). The CDR3 length is 14 residues. The V end was cut by 1 base, the J end by 6 bases, with 13 bases between. The V gene's germline CDR1 is SGHNT and CDR2 YENEEA. The CDR3 region has the DNA TGTGCCAGCAGCTTAGCCCCCGGGAACAGCGAGCAGTACTTC. Translating it yields CASSLAPGNSEQYF.